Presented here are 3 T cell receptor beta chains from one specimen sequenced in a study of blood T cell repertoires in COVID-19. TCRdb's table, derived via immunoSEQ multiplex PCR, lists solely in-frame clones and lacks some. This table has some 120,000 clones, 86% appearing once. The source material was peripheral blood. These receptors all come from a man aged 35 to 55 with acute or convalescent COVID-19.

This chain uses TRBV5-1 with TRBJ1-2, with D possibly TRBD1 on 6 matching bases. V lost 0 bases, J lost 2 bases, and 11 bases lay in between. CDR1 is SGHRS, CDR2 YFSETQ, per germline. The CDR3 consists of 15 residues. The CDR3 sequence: CASSLEGQGNYGYTF. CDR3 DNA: TGCGCCAGCAGCTTGGAGGGACAAGGAAACTATGGCTACACCTTC. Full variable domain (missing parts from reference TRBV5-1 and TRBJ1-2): KAGVTQTPRYLIKTRGQQVTLSCSPISGHRSVSWYQQTPGQGLQFLFEYFSETQRNKGNFPGRFSGRQFSNSRSEMNVSTLELGDSALYLCASSLEGQGNYGYTFGSGTRLTVV.

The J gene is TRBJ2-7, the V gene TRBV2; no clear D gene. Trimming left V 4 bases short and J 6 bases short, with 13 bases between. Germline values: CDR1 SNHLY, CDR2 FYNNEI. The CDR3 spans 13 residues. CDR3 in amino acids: CASSGQALVEQYF. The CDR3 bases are TGTGCCAGCAGTGGTCAGGCCCTTGTCGAGCAGTACTTC.

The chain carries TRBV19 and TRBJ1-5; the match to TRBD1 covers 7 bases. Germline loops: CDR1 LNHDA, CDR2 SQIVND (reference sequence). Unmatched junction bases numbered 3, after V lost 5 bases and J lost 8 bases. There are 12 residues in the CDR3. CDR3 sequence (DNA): TGTGCCAGTAGTTTTGGACAGGAGCCCCAGCATTTT. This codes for CASSFGQEPQHF.